Shown below are 18 T cell receptor beta chains from a single sample sequenced in a study of blood T cell repertoires in COVID-19. The assay was immunoSEQ multiplex PCR, and TCRdb's table has in-frame clones only and misses some. The data show about 20,000 clones, roughly 84% seen once. The material sequenced was peripheral blood. Source of these receptors: a human donor with active COVID-19. The donor label of this sample is uncertain.

CDR3 residues: CASSFSGKGPSYEQYF. The CDR3 coding sequence is TGTGCCAGCAGTTTCTCGGGAAAGGGGCCCTCCTACGAGCAGTACTTC. The chain recombines TRBV6-2 or TRBV6-3 with TRBJ2-7, with D possibly called TRBD1 or TRBD2 (5 bases each). The CDR3 covers 16 residues. With 4 bases removed from V and 0 bases from J, the gap between germline ends came to 16 bases. Germline V gives CDR1 MNHEY, CDR2 SVGEGT.

V and J are TRBV7-8 and TRBJ1-5; D is unresolved. CDR3 size: 14 residues. Germline CDR1 reads SGHVS; CDR2 reads FQNEAQ. V was pared by 2 bases and J by 7 bases, with 12 bases between. CDR3 nucleotide sequence: TGTGCCAGCAGCTTAAGCGCGGGAAACCAGCCCCAGCATTTT. Protein sequence: CASSLSAGNQPQHF.

The V and J genes are TRBV28 and TRBJ2-5; no reliable D call. Germline assignment: CDR1 MDHEN and CDR2 SYDVKM. Trimming took off 7 bases at V and 5 bases at J, with 17 bases between the two ends. This CDR3 has 14 amino acids. The CDR3 DNA reads TGTGCCAGCACTATACTCGGGTTTGGGGAGACCCAGTACTTC. It encodes CASTILGFGETQYF.

This clone came up once. This chain joins TRBV30 and TRBJ2-3, with 11 bases matching TRBD2. The CDR3 contains 18 residues. J gave up 0 bases and V 3 bases, and 11 bases lay outside the gene matches. CDR1 is GTSNPN and CDR2 is SVGIG in the germline V gene (reference sequence). In nucleotides, the CDR3 is TGTGCCTGGAGGTATACTAGCGGGGGACTCTATAGCACAGATACGCAGTATTTT. It yields the protein CAWRYTSGGLYSTDTQYF. Drawing the rest from reference TRBV30 and TRBJ2-3, the complete variable domain is SQTIHQWPATLVQPVGSPLSLECTVEGTSNPNLYWYRQAAGRGLQLLFYSVGIGQISSEVPQNLSASRPQDRQFILSSKKLLLSDSGFYLCAWRYTSGGLYSTDTQYFGPGTRLTVL.

In DNA, the CDR3 is TGTGCCAGTAGTCCCGTCGCTAACTATGGCTACACCTTC. Its translation: CASSPVANYGYTF. This chain joins TRBV19 and TRBJ1-2; D remains unclear. Deletions cut 5 bases from V and 0 bases from J, with 7 bases between. Germline assignment: CDR1 LNHDA and CDR2 SQIVND (reference sequence). This CDR3 has 13 amino acids.

V gene TRBV12-3 or TRBV12-4 combines with J gene TRBJ2-7; D gene uncertain. The CDR3 totals 11 residues. The V and J ends lost 3 bases and 5 bases respectively, with 5 bases between them. The CDR3: CASSLFDEQYF. The DNA of the CDR3 is TGTGCCAGCAGTTTGTTCGACGAGCAGTACTTC.

This clone was counted once. The CDR3 DNA is TGTGCCAGCAGCCCCGGGTCCCCCAATGAGCAGTTCTTC. It specifies CASSPGSPNEQFF. The V and J genes are TRBV3-1 (or the pseudogene TRBV3-2) and TRBJ2-1, with D unclear. V dropped 4 bases and J dropped 6 bases, with 10 bases sitting between them. The CDR3 is 13 residues long. Germline V CDR1 and CDR2: LGHDT, YNNKEL (reference sequence).

The CDR3, as DNA: TGTGCCAGCAGCTTGGGGACACTTAGCACAGATACGCAGTATTTT. Residues: CASSLGTLSTDTQYF. The chain links TRBV5-8 to TRBJ2-3; D perhaps matches TRBD1 (5 bases). CDR1 SGHTS and CDR2 YDEGEE come from the germline V gene. This CDR3 region has 15 residues. With 0 bases removed from V and 0 bases from J, the gap between germline ends came to 8 bases.

The chain uses TRBV24-1 and TRBJ1-2; 9 bases match TRBD1. The CDR3 sequence is 14 residues long. Germline V gene lookup returns CDR1 KGHDR and CDR2 SFDVKD. V dropped 0 bases and J dropped 9; count of bases not matched to a gene: 4. CDR3 amino acids: CATSDLMDRGRYTF. The CDR3 bases are TGTGCCACCAGTGATTTGATGGACAGGGGCCGCTACACCTTC.

The chain uses TRBV5-1 and TRBJ1-3; no clear D. The length of the CDR3 is 15 residues. Trimming took off 0 bases at V and 2 bases at J, with 9 bases between the two ends. CDR1 and CDR2 (germline): SGHRS, YFSETQ. CDR3 protein: CASSLASTPGNTIYF. In DNA form, the CDR3 reads TGCGCCAGCAGCTTGGCTAGCACGCCTGGAAACACCATATATTTT. The full variable domain, its missing parts supplied by reference TRBV5-1 and TRBJ1-3, is KAGVTQTPRYLIKTRGQQVTLSCSPISGHRSVSWYQQTPGQGLQFLFEYFSETQRNKGNFPGRFSGRQFSNSRSEMNVSTLELGDSALYLCASSLASTPGNTIYFGEGSWLTVV.

The chain uses TRBV2 and TRBJ2-4, with 9 bases matching TRBD1. The V segment lost 5 bases and the J segment 3 bases; nucleotides outside the gene matches: 8. The CDR3 is 16 residues long. Germline CDR1 SNHLY, CDR2 FYNNEI. The CDR3 protein is CASSRQGGIVKNIQYF. For the CDR3, the DNA is TGTGCCAGCAGTAGACAGGGGGGAATTGTCAAAAACATTCAGTACTTC.

The V gene is TRBV6-5, the J gene TRBJ2-5; TRBD1 is a possible D gene (6 bases). The CDR3 is 13 residues long. V lost 10 bases to trimming and J lost 4 bases, with 16 bases between them. Germline CDR1 and CDR2: MNHEY and SVGAGI. CDR3 sequence reads: CATTGFQGETQYF. Here the CDR3 DNA reads TGTGCCACCACAGGGTTCCAGGGAGAGACCCAGTACTTC.

This clone has only one observation. The chain recombines TRBV7-2 with TRBJ1-2; the D is unclear. Germline V lookup: CDR1 SGHTA, CDR2 FQGNSA. The CDR3 has 17 amino acids. The ends were cut back, 5 bases at V and 0 bases at J, with 19 bases in the middle. The DNA for the CDR3 is TGTGCCAGCAGCCCCGGCCCCCCGGCAACTACTAACTATGGCTACACCTTC. Residues: CASSPGPPATTNYGYTF.

This clone was detected once. One end of the junction is discordant with germline, which a read error may explain. V is TRBV29-1 and J is TRBJ2-2; 13 positions agree with TRBD2. The germline gives CDR1 SQVTM, CDR2 ANQGSEA. The length of the CDR3 is 17 residues. CDR3 DNA: TGCAGCGTGGAAGGACTAGCGGGGGCCCAAAACACCGGGGAGCTGTTTTTT. Protein product: CSVEGLAGAQNTGELFF.

The chain employs TRBV30 and TRBJ1-1; tentative D call: TRBD1 (5 bases). The CDR3 spans 15 residues. V was trimmed by 0 bases and J by 0 bases, leaving 11 bases between them. Per germline, CDR1 GTSNPN and CDR2 SVGIG (reference sequence). The CDR3 spells CAWSVSVTVNTEAFF. For the CDR3, the DNA is TGTGCCTGGAGTGTATCAGTGACAGTGAACACTGAAGCTTTCTTT.

The genes are TRBV5-1 and TRBJ1-4; TRBD1 aligns across 10 bases. The germline V gene has CDR1 SGHRS and CDR2 YFSETQ. The J segment lost 7 bases and the V segment lost 0 bases, leaving 6 bases of the junction unmatched. The CDR3 sequence is 16 residues long. CDR3 protein: CASSLGQGARGEKLFF. CDR3 nucleotide sequence: TGCGCCAGCAGCTTGGGACAGGGGGCGCGGGGTGAAAAACTGTTTTTT.

V gene TRBV5-1 combines with J gene TRBJ1-3; the D is unclear. The germline V gene encodes CDR1 SGHRS and CDR2 YFSETQ. The germline V and J ends were trimmed by 0 bases and 5 bases, with 3 bases remaining between them. The CDR3 runs to 12 residues. The CDR3 nucleotides read TGCGCCAGCAGCTTGGACAGAAACACCATATATTTT. Protein: CASSLDRNTIYF.

The V gene is TRBV29-1, the J gene TRBJ1-3, with D uncertain. V was pared by 3 bases and J by 2 bases, with 2 bases between. Germline-derived CDR1 and CDR2 are SQVTM and ANQGSEA. The CDR3 covers 11 residues. The CDR3 here is CSVDTGNTIYF. For the CDR3, the DNA is TGCAGCGTTGATACTGGAAACACCATATATTTT.